The 19 T cell receptor beta chains below come from one sample, sequenced in a study of T cell repertoires in cytomegalovirus infection. MiXCR, applied by TCRdb to the reads, yields one record per CDR3 protein. This sample has hundreds of thousands of distinct CDR3 sequences, with roughly 30% found just once. Material for sequencing was PBMCs. Source of these receptors: a human donor in good health (CMV status not recorded). Some clones in this sample may be carry-over from other donors' samples.

The chain recombines TRBV30 with TRBJ1-6, with 8 bases matching TRBD1. Germline CDR1 reads GTSNPN; CDR2 reads SVGIG (reference sequence). V dropped 2 bases and J dropped 13; count of bases not matched to a gene: 7. The CDR3 runs to 13 residues. The CDR3 DNA reads as TGTGCCTGGAGTAGCGGACAGGGAGTGCCCCTCCACTTT. It encodes CAWSSGQGVPLHF.

V and J are TRBV6-6 and TRBJ2-1; TRBD2 matches at 7 bases. V shed 5 bases and J 3 bases; nucleotides not matched to a gene: 7. Germline V gene data show CDR1 as MNHNY and CDR2 as SVGAGI (reference sequence). The CDR3 runs to 15 residues. In DNA, the CDR3 is TGTGCCAGCAGTATACGTTCGGGGGGCTACAATGAGCAGTTCTTC. This gives the protein CASSIRSGGYNEQFF.

The chain has TRBV7-2 and TRBJ2-7, with 10 bases lining up with TRBD1. The CDR3 is 15 amino acids. Germline V CDR1 and CDR2: SGHTA, FQGNSA. After removal of 5 bases from V and 9 bases from J, the junction contained 13 bases not matched to a gene. CDR3 amino acids: CASSPGTGDRDVQYF. In DNA, the CDR3 is TGTGCCAGCAGCCCCGGGACAGGGGACAGGGACGTGCAGTACTTC.

The table lists this clonotype with many counts. The V call is TRBV7-6, the J call TRBJ2-2, with TRBD2 matching over 7 bases. Germline loops: CDR1 SGHVS, CDR2 FNYEAQ. The CDR3 runs 18 residues. V was pared by 5 bases and J by 2 bases, with 14 bases of the junction left unmatched. The CDR3 DNA reads as TGTGCCAGCAGCCCGAACCCCACGACTAGCTTCAACACCGGGGAGCTGTTTTTT. Protein: CASSPNPTTSFNTGELFF. Using reference TRBV7-6 and TRBJ2-2 for the parts outside the CDR3, the full variable domain is GAGVSQSPRYKVTKRGQDVALRCDPISGHVSLYWYRQALGQGPEFLTYFNYEAQQDKSGLPNDRFSAERPEGSISTLTIQRTEQRDSAMYRCASSPNPTTSFNTGELFFGEGSRLTVL.

This chain links TRBV20-1 with TRBJ2-7, with 14 bases fitting TRBD2. Germline V gives CDR1 DFQATT, CDR2 SNEGSKA (reference sequence). Trimming cost V 0 bases and J 3 bases; bases outside gene matches: 13. CDR3 length equals 19 residues. The CDR3 loop is CSARDLGVGTSGGGYEQYF. CDR3 nucleotides: TGCAGTGCTAGAGATCTTGGTGTCGGGACTAGCGGGGGAGGCTACGAGCAGTACTTC.

Details on this clonotype: The junction shows a germline mismatch at one end, possibly a read error. The chain is built from TRBV7-2 and TRBJ2-5; 8 bases line up with TRBD2. The CDR3 is 14 residues long. Germline lookup yields CDR1 SGHTA and CDR2 FQGNSA. CDR3 bases: TGTGCCAGCAGATCCGCGGGGGGAGGTGAGACCCAGTCCTTC. Translation: CASRSAGGGETQSF.

This clonotype came up many times. The chain couples TRBV28 to TRBJ1-3; no reliable D call. Trimming pared 8 bases from V and 4 bases from J, leaving 3 bases between. The CDR3 is 10 amino acids. CDR1 is MDHEN, CDR2 SYDVKM, per germline. The CDR3 coding sequence is TGTGCCAGCCTCGGAAACACCATATATTTT. Amino acids: CASLGNTIYF.

About this clonotype itself: Given a much more abundant clone one base away, this may be a read error. This chain connects TRBV7-6 to TRBJ2-4; 10 bases map to TRBD2. The CDR3 consists of 12 residues. Germline V gene lookup returns CDR1 SGHVS and CDR2 FNYEAQ. The CDR3 loop reads CSSSGGGNIQYF. The CDR3 DNA sequence: TGTTCCAGCAGCGGGGGGGGGAACATTCAGTACTTC.

This clonotype occurred many times. CDR3 in amino acids: CASSISGGSQETQYF. CDR3 nucleotide sequence: TGTGCCAGTAGTATAAGCGGGGGATCACAAGAGACCCAGTACTTC. The V and J genes are TRBV19 and TRBJ2-5, with 8 bases matching TRBD2. The germline gives CDR1 LNHDA, CDR2 SQIVND (reference sequence). The length of the CDR3 is 15 residues. V lost 2 bases, J lost 2 bases, and 4 bases stayed unmatched. Based on the CDR3 plus reference TRBV19 and TRBJ2-5, the full variable domain is DGGITQSPKYLFRKEGQNVTLSCEQNLNHDAMYWYRQDPGQGLRLIYYSQIVNDFQKGDIAEGYSVSREKKESFPLTVTSAQKNPTAFYLCASSISGGSQETQYFGPGTRLLVL.

The chain links TRBV19 to TRBJ1-1; TRBD1 is a possible D gene (5 bases). The CDR3 contains 15 residues. With 6 bases removed from V and 0 bases from J, the gap between germline ends came to 14 bases. Germline-derived CDR1 and CDR2 are LNHDA and SQIVND (reference sequence). The CDR3 sequence is CASSRDGTLNTEAFF. Written as DNA, the CDR3 is TGTGCCAGTAGCCGGGACGGTACCTTGAACACTGAAGCTTTCTTT.

This clonotype was recorded a few times. The chain links TRBV6-6 to TRBJ2-5; 9 bases align to TRBD1. Germline assignment: CDR1 MNHNY and CDR2 SVGAGI (reference sequence). With 2 bases clipped from V and 5 bases from J, the junction kept 9 bases outside the gene matches. The CDR3 is 16 amino acids. CDR3 protein: CASSYQGTGSYETQYF. CDR3 in DNA: TGTGCCAGCAGTTACCAAGGGACAGGGTCTTACGAGACCCAGTACTTC.

This clonotype occurred many times. The chain links TRBV7-9 to TRBJ2-7, with a possible D match to TRBD1 (5 bases). This CDR3 has 14 residues. The germline V and J ends were trimmed by 5 bases and 2 bases, with 13 bases remaining between them. CDR1 is SEHNR, CDR2 FQNEAQ, per germline (reference sequence). CDR3: CASSPARVTYEQYF. CDR3 sequence (DNA): TGTGCCAGCAGCCCGGCCAGGGTTACCTACGAGCAGTACTTC.

The chain combines TRBV15 with TRBJ1-1; unclear D gene. CDR3 length: 14 amino acids. Germline V gene data show CDR1 as LNHNV and CDR2 as YYDKDF (reference sequence). The V gene lost 0 bases and the J gene lost 7 bases, with 12 bases spanning the gap. The CDR3 protein is CATSREGFSFEAFF. The CDR3 DNA follows: TGTGCCACCAGCAGAGAAGGGTTTAGCTTTGAAGCTTTCTTT.

This clonotype came up a few times. A much larger clone sits a single nucleotide away, making a read error possible. The conserved final phenylalanine or tryptophan is absent from the CDR3, which likely points to a read error. The chain joins TRBV7-6 to TRBJ2-1; 9 bases match TRBD2. Germline trimming cut 5 bases from V and 7 bases from J; bases unmatched to any gene: 21. This CDR3 has 19 residues. Germline CDR1 reads SGHVS; CDR2 reads FNYEAQ. CDR3 bases: TGTGCCAGCAGCCCTTACCTAGCGGGGACTCGGCAGTGGTGGAATGAGCAGTTCTTA. Its translation is CASSPYLAGTRQWWNEQFL.

V usage is TRBV7-8 and J usage is TRBJ2-1; D is ambiguous. CDR1 is SGHVS and CDR2 is FQNEAQ in the germline V gene. The CDR3 spans 14 residues. Trimming took off 5 bases at V and 16 bases at J, with 24 bases between the two ends. The CDR3 coding sequence is TGTGCCAGCAGCCTTAATTCTTACGAGCATAAGGGATTCTTC. Encoded protein: CASSLNSYEHKGFF.

The chain combines TRBV5-6 with TRBJ2-1, with 8 bases aligning to TRBD1. The CDR3 runs 15 residues. The junction had 7 bases not matched to a gene; V was cut back by 2 bases and J by 6 bases. The germline V gene has CDR1 SGHDT and CDR2 YYEEEE. Here the CDR3 reads CASSFKTGAINEQFF. The CDR3 nucleotides are TGTGCCAGCAGCTTTAAGACAGGGGCTATCAATGAGCAGTTCTTC.

The CDR3 spells CASSYSITSQETQYF. The CDR3 coding sequence is TGTGCCAGCAGTTACTCGATTACAAGTCAAGAGACCCAGTACTTC. This chain uses TRBV6-6 with TRBJ2-5; the D is unclear. V lost 0 bases and J lost 2, with 10 bases in between. The CDR3 runs 15 residues. Germline V gene lookup returns CDR1 MNHNY and CDR2 SVGAGI (reference sequence).

This clonotype was detected a few times. The chain is built from TRBV5-1 and TRBJ2-3; 7 bases map to TRBD2. This CDR3 has 15 residues. The germline gives CDR1 SGHRS, CDR2 YFSETQ. Trimming at V came to 5 bases and at J to 1 base, leaving 7 bases not matched to a gene. CDR3 DNA sequence: TGCGCCAGCAGGCCCGTAGCGGGTCGCACAGATACGCAGTATTTT. Protein product: CASRPVAGRTDTQYF.

This clonotype turned up a few times. The rearrangement uses TRBV6-4 and TRBJ2-1; the D gene is possibly TRBD2 (6 bases). CDR1 MRHNA and CDR2 SNTAGT come from the germline V gene. CDR3 length: 16 residues. The ends were cut back, 2 bases at V and 1 base at J, with 12 bases in the middle. In DNA form, the CDR3 reads TGTGCCAGCAGTGACCATCGGGCGGGGTCCTACAATGAGCAGTTCTTC. This codes for CASSDHRAGSYNEQFF.